A single sample gave rise to the 3 T cell receptor beta chains below, sequenced in a study of T cell responses to AZD1222 COVID-19 vaccine. Profiling relied on immunoSEQ multiplex PCR, and the TCRdb table lists in-frame clones only, not all of them. The sample includes 99,000 or so clones, over 80% seen only once; the top ten take approximately 5%. The input for sequencing was peripheral blood, taken on day 0 of AZD1222 vaccination. Every receptor here comes from an adult in good health.

Here the CDR3 reads CASSLGKGSGELFF. In nucleotides, the CDR3 is TGTGCCAGCAGTTTGGGTAAAGGGAGCGGGGAGCTGTTTTTT. The V call is TRBV27, the J call TRBJ2-2, with D possibly matching TRBD2 (5 bases). This CDR3 region has 14 residues. Germline lookup yields CDR1 MNHEY and CDR2 SMNVEV (reference sequence). Trimming shortened V by 3 bases and J by 7 bases, and 12 bases separated the two germline ends.

The chain joins TRBV5-1 to TRBJ2-2; 7 nucleotides line up with TRBD2. The CDR3 spans 15 residues. In germline, CDR1 is SGHRS, CDR2 YFSETQ. Trimming removed 0 bases from V and 6 bases from J; junction bases left unmatched: 5. DNA for the CDR3: TGCGCCAGCAGCTTGGATATAACTAGCGCCGGGGAGCTGTTTTTT. Amino acids: CASSLDITSAGELFF.

The chain couples TRBV10-1 to TRBJ2-1, with D perhaps given as TRBD1 or TRBD2 (5 bases each). The V end lost 0 bases, the J end lost 8 bases, and 17 bases lay between the germline ends. CDR3 length: 16 residues. Per germline, CDR1 WNHNN and CDR2 SYGVQD (reference sequence). The CDR3 protein is CASSESGARDRDEQFF. The CDR3 DNA reads TGCGCCAGCAGTGAGTCCGGGGCCCGCGATAGGGATGAGCAGTTCTTC.